The sequence of this T cell receptor (beta chain) was determined in a study of cytomegalovirus exposure and HLA in healthy donors. Study observations and caveats: In a later analysis, V- and J-gene trimming of beta chains associated with a DCLRE1C missense variant, replicated independently. As a later analysis revealed, the rate of TCR association differed by HLA locus, with DRB1 most and HLA-C fewest. The availability of immune exposure information extended only to CMV serostatus.

Both 60 Vbeta primers and 13 Jbeta primers went into the PCR. Sequencing was performed with immunoSEQ multiplex PCR; in TCRdb, only in-frame clones are kept and a portion is missing. The sample lists 130,000 or so clones; 60% to 80% were seen once. V gave up 6 bases and J gave up 0 bases, with 5 bases separating them. Germline CDR1 DFQATT, CDR2 SNEGSKA (reference sequence). The CDR3 consists of 11 residues. Remarks on this clone: Its antigen is undetermined. The same CDR3 is also encoded by other DNA sequences in this sample.

This clonotype originated in a female donor in good health and CMV-seronegative. The material sequenced was PBMCs. V and J are TRBV20-1 and TRBJ1-1; D is ambiguous. The CDR3 here is CSAGVNTEAFF. In DNA form, the CDR3 reads TGCAGTGCCGGGGTGAACACTGAAGCTTTCTTT.